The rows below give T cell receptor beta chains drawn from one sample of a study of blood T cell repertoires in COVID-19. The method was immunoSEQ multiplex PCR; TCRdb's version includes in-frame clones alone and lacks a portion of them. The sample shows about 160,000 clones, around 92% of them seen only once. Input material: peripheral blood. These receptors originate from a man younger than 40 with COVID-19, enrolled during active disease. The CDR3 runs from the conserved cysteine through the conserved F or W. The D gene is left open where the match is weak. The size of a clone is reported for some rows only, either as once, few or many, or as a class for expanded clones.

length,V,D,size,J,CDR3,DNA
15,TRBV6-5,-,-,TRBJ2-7,CASSFLAVRSYEQYF,TGTGCCAGCAGTTTCTTAGCCGTACGCTCCTACGAGCAGTACTTC
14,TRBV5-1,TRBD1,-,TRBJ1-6,CASSLGQGTSPLHF,TGCGCCAGCAGCCTGGGACAGGGGACTTCACCCCTCCACTTT
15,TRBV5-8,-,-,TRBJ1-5,CASSSRGAEGQPQHF,TGTGCCAGCAGCTCCAGGGGCGCCGAGGGGCAGCCCCAGCATTTT
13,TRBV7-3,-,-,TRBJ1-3,CASRRGTGNTIYF,TGTGCCAGCAGGAGGGGGACAGGAAACACCATATATTTT
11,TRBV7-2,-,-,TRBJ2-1,CASSRYNEQFF,TGTGCCAGCAGTAGATACAATGAGCAGTTCTTC
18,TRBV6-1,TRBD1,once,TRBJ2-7,CASSELHPGQGNRNEQYF,TGTGCCAGCAGTGAACTCCACCCGGGACAGGGGAATAGGAACGAGCAGTACTTC
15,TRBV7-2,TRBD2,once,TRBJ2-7,CASSSSSGGSYEQYF,TGTGCCAGCAGTTCATCTAGCGGGGGCTCCTACGAGCAGTACTTC
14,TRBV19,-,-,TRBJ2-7,CASSTLGGHYEQYF,TGTGCCAGTAGTACCTTGGGGGGTCACTACGAGCAGTACTTC
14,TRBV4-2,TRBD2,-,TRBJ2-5,CASSPPGTKETQYF,TGTGCCAGCAGCCCGCCCGGGACTAAAGAGACCCAGTACTTC
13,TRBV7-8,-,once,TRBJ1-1,CASSLKAGIGAFF,TGTGCCAGCAGCTTAAAGGCAGGGATAGGGGCTTTCTTT
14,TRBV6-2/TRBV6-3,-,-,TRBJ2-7,CASSYSKGGYEQYF,TGTGCCAGCAGTTACTCGAAAGGAGGCTACGAGCAGTACTTC
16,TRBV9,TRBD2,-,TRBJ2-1,CASSVGLAGLHNEQFF,TGTGCCAGCAGCGTAGGACTAGCGGGACTACACAATGAGCAGTTCTTC
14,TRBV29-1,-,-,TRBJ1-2,CSVWEGPANYGYTF,TGCAGCGTCTGGGAGGGGCCCGCTAACTATGGCTACACCTTC
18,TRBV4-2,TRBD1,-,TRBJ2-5,CASSPNRDRGPWSETQYF,TGTGCCAGCAGCCCGAACCGGGACAGGGGGCCGTGGTCAGAGACCCAGTACTTC
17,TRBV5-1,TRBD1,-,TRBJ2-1,CASSEALQGARGNEQFF,TGCGCCAGCAGCGAGGCATTACAGGGGGCTAGGGGCAATGAGCAGTTCTTC
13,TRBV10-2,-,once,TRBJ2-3,CASSLPSTDTQYF,TGCGCCAGCAGCCTTCCTAGCACAGATACGCAGTATTTT
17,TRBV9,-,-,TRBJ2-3,CASSVDPQGSSTDTQYF,TGTGCCAGCAGCGTCGACCCGCAGGGCTCTAGCACAGATACGCAGTATTTT
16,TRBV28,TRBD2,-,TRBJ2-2,CASSFGAGGNTGELFF,TGTGCCAGCAGCTTCGGGGCGGGAGGGAACACCGGGGAGCTGTTTTTT
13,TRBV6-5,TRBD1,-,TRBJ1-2,CASSNDRVAGYTF,TGTGCCAGCAGCAATGACAGGGTGGCTGGCTACACCTTC
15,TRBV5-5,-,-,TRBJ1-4,CASSSSGEDWEKLFF,TGTGCCAGCAGCTCGTCGGGGGAAGATTGGGAAAAACTGTTTTTT
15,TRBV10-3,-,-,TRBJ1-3,CAISESPGSGNTIYF,TGTGCCATCAGTGAGTCCCCGGGATCTGGAAACACCATATATTTT
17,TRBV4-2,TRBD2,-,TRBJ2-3,CASSQESLAGGTDTQYF,TGTGCCAGCAGCCAAGAATCCCTAGCGGGGGGGACAGATACGCAGTATTTT
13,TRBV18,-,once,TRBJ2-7,CASSPLSGYEQYF,TGTGCCAGCTCACCACTGTCAGGCTACGAGCAGTACTTC
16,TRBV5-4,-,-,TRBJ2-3,CASKAGYGISTDTQYF,TGTGCCAGCAAGGCGGGGTACGGGATTAGCACAGATACGCAGTATTTT
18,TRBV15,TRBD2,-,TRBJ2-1,CATSRVWVRAGTYNEQFF,TGTGCCACCAGCAGAGTTTGGGTTCGAGCGGGGACCTACAATGAGCAGTTCTTC
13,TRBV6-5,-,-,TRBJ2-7,CASSPQRGYEQYF,TGTGCCAGCAGTCCCCAGAGGGGGTACGAGCAGTACTTC
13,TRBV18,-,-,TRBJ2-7,CASSQARGYEQYF,TGTGCCAGCTCACAAGCTCGGGGCTACGAGCAGTACTTC
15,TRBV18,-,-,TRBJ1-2,CASSPMTAVRYGYTF,TGTGCCAGCTCACCTATGACAGCAGTAAGATATGGCTACACCTTC
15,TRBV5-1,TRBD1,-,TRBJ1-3,CASSLRTGDGNTIYF,TGCGCCAGCAGCTTGCGGACAGGGGATGGAAACACCATATATTTT
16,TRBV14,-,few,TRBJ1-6,CASSQGASSYNSPLHF,TGTGCCAGCAGCCAAGGCGCGAGCTCCTATAATTCACCCCTCCACTTT
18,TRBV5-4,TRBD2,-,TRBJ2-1,CASSWGGSGRAGYNEQFF,TGTGCCAGCAGCTGGGGAGGGAGCGGGAGGGCCGGTTACAATGAGCAGTTCTTC
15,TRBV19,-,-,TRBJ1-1,CASSIHRYMNTEAFF,TGTGCCAGTAGTATTCACCGATACATGAACACTGAAGCTTTCTTT
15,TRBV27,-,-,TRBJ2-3,CASSSGGPLTDTQYF,TGTGCCAGCAGTTCCGGGGGGCCCCTCACAGATACGCAGTATTTT
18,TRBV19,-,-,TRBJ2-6,CASSSLRRGNSGANVLTF,TGTGCCAGTAGTAGCCTAAGGAGGGGTAACTCTGGGGCCAACGTCCTGACTTTC
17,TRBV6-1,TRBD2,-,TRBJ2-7,CASSEPWISGGAYEQYF,TGTGCCAGCAGTGAACCCTGGATCAGCGGGGGGGCCTACGAGCAGTACTTC
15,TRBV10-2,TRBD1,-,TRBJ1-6,CASSEGQGTGSPLHF,TGCGCCAGCAGTGAGGGTCAGGGGACAGGTTCACCCCTCCACTTT
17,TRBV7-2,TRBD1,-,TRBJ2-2,CASSLVGSGTGDGELFF,TGTGCCAGCAGCTTAGTGGGTTCCGGGACAGGAGACGGGGAGCTGTTTTTT
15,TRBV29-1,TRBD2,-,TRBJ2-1,CSVVPLGTSGILEFF,TGCAGCGTTGTTCCCCTCGGGACTAGCGGGATTTTGGAGTTCTTC
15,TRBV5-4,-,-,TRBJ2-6,CASSPRGSGANVLTF,TGTGCCAGCAGCCCCCGGGGGTCTGGGGCCAACGTCCTGACTTTC
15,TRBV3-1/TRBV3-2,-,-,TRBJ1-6,CASSPPYSLNSPLHF,TGTGCCAGCAGCCCTCCATATTCCCTAAATTCACCCCTCCACTTT
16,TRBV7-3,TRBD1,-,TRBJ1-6,CASSQAPGTGWSPLHF,TGTGCCAGCAGCCAAGCCCCCGGGACAGGGTGGTCACCCCTCCACTTT
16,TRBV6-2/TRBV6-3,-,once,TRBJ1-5,CASSYSGTLSNQPQHF,TGTGCCAGCAGTTACTCCGGGACTCTTAGCAATCAGCCCCAGCATTTT
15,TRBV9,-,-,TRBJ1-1,CASSPHRAMNTEAFF,TGTGCCAGCAGCCCCCACAGGGCAATGAACACTGAAGCTTTCTTT
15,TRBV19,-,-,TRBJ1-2,CASSSGTRALGGYTF,TGTGCCAGTAGTTCGGGGACACGCGCCTTGGGAGGCTACACCTTC
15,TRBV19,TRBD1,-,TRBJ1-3,CASSFQDRNGNTIYF,TGTGCCAGTAGTTTCCAGGACAGGAATGGAAACACCATATATTTT
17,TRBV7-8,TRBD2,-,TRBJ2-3,CASSLGGTSGSTDTQYF,TGTGCCAGCAGCTTAGGTGGGACTAGCGGGTCCACAGATACGCAGTATTTT